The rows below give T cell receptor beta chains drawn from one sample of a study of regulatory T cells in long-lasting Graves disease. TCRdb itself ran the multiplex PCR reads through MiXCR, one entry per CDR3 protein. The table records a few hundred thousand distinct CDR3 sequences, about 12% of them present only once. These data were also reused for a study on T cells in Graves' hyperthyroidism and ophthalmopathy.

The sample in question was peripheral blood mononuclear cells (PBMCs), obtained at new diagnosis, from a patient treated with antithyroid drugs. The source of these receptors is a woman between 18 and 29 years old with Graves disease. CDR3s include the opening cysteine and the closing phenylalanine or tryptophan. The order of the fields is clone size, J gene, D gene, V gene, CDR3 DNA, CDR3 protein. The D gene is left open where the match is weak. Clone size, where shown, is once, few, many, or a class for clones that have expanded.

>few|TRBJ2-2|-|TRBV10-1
TGCGCCAGCAGTGAGAGAGGGGACACCGGGGAGCTGTTTTTT
CASSERGDTGELFF
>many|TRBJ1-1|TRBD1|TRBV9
TGTGCCAGCAGCGTGGGACAGGGGGAAGTCTCTGAAGCTTTCTTT
CASSVGQGEVSEAFF
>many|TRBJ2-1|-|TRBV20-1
TGCAGTGCTAGTCTGTGGTACAATGAGCAGTTCTTC
CSASLWYNEQFF
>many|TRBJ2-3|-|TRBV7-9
TGTGCCAGCACACAGGGTGCAGATACGCAGTATTTT
CASTQGADTQYF
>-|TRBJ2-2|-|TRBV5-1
TGCGCCAGCAGCCCGAAACAGACGAACACCGGGGAGCTGTTTTTT
CASSPKQTNTGELFF
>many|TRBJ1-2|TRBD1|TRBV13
TGTGCCAGCACCCGAGGACAGGGAGCCTACACCTTC
CASTRGQGAYTF
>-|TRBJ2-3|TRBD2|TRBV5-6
TGTGCCAGCAGCTCCTGGGCTAGCGGGAGATCAGATACGCAGTATTTT
CASSSWASGRSDTQYF
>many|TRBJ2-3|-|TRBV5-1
TGCGCCAGCAGCCTCGGGATTAGGGGGAGGACCACAGATACGCAGTATTTT
CASSLGIRGRTTDTQYF
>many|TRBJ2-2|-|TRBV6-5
TGTGCCAGCAGTTATGCGGGGATTACGAACACCGGGGAGCTGTTTTTT
CASSYAGITNTGELFF
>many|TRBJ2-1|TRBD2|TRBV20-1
TGCAGTGCTAAGGGAGGGAATGAGCAGTTCTTC
CSAKGGNEQFF
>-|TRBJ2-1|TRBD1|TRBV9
TGTGCCAGCAGGAGACACCCGGGACAGGGGGCGCGGAATGAGCAGTTCTTC
CASRRHPGQGARNEQFF
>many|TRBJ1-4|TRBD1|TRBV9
TGTGCCAGCAGCGTAGGGACAGGAGCGAGGGGAAAACTGTTTTTT
CASSVGTGARGKLFF
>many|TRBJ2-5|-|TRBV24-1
TGTGCCACCAGTGAAACAAACCAAGAGACCCAGTACTTC
CATSETNQETQYF
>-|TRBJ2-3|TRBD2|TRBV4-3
TGCGCCAGCAGCCAAGCCCTAGCGGGAGCTTTAGGGTTGGATACGCAGTATTTT
CASSQALAGALGLDTQYF
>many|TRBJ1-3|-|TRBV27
TGTGCCAGCAGTCAAGACAGGCGCACTGGAAACACCATATATTTT
CASSQDRRTGNTIYF
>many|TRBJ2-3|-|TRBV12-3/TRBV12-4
TGTGCCAGCTACCGGGCAGGGTCGGGAAATACGCAGTATTTT
CASYRAGSGNTQYF
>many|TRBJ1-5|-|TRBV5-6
TGTGCCAGCAGCTTTGGAGGGCGGTATAGCAATCAGCCCCAGCATTTT
CASSFGGRYSNQPQHF
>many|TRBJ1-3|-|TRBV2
TGTGCCAGCAGTGAAGACAGCTTCGGAAACACCATATATTTT
CASSEDSFGNTIYF
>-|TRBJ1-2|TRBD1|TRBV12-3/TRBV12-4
TGTGCCAGCAGTAAGGACAGGGGGAGCGGAAGCTATGGCTACACCTTC
CASSKDRGSGSYGYTF
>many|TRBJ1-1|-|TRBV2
TGTGCCAGCAGTGAGGGAGCGGGTGAAGCTTTCTTT
CASSEGAGEAFF
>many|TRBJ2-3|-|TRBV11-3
TGTGCCAGCAGCTTAAACCTAGCTGTTGGAACAGATACGCAGTATTTT
CASSLNLAVGTDTQYF
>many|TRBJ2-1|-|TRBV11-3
TGTGCCAGCAGCTTTTCTGGCGTATGGGATGAGCAGTTCTTC
CASSFSGVWDEQFF
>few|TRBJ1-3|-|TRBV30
TGTGCCTGGAGTGTAGGAGGGGGTCACACCATATATTTT
CAWSVGGGHTIYF
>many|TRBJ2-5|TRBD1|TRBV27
TGTGCCAGCAGTTTAAGACAGGGGGAGACCCAGTACTTC
CASSLRQGETQYF
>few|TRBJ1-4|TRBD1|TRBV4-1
TGCGCCAGCAGCCCTGGACAGGTGGATGAAAAACTGTTTTTT
CASSPGQVDEKLFF
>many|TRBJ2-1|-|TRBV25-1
TGTGCCAGCAGTGAAGCGGCTAACAATGAGCAGTTCTTC
CASSEAANNEQFF
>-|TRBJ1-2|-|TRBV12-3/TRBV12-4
TGTGCCAGCAGTTGGAGGGCGAGTCATGGCTACACCTTC
CASSWRASHGYTF
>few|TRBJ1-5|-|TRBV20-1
TGCAGTGCCCAGGGTGATCAGCCCCAGCATTTT
CSAQGDQPQHF
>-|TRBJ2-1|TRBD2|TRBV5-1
TGCGCCAGCAGCCCGAGGGGACTAGCGGGAGTTGATGAGCAGTTCTTC
CASSPRGLAGVDEQFF
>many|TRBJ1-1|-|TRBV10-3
TGTGCCATCAGTGAGGGGGTGAGTGACACTGAAGCTTTCTTT
CAISEGVSDTEAFF
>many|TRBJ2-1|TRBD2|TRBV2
TGTGCCAGCATTCGGACTAGCGGGGTGGCAGAGCAGTTCTTC
CASIRTSGVAEQFF